This TCR beta chain originates from a study of T cells after yellow fever vaccination. Across the whole study: Libraries from low-cell-number fractions were prepared with the SMART-Seq v4 Ultra Low Input RNA kit.

TCRdb re-derived calls from the 5' RACE reads in MiXCR, one entry per CDR3 protein. The data hold about 320,000 distinct CDR3 sequences, with around 7% observed a single time. Remarks on this clonotype: Its specificity is not known.

The CDR3 runs to 15 residues. The V end was cut by 4 bases, the J end by 0 bases, with 13 bases between. Germline CDR1 LGHNA, CDR2 YSLEER. Broader study findings: Peaking faster, on day 5 versus 15, the secondary response was nonetheless weaker. Contaminants from the bulk population, in the form of abundant clonotypes, could be found in FACS-sorted repertoires.

This specimen was PBMCs, taken more than 40 days after the first yellow fever vaccination. The clonotype was recovered from a young man who received the YFV17D yellow fever vaccine. This rearrangement joins TRBV4-3 to TRBJ2-7; maybe TRBD1 (5 bases). The CDR3 DNA reads TGCGCCAGCAGCCCAGAACAGGAAACCTCCTACGAGCAGTACTTC. It yields the protein CASSPEQETSYEQYF.